The 28 T cell receptor beta chains below all came from one sample that was sequenced in a study of T cell repertoires in cytomegalovirus infection (dated by TCRdb to the late 2010s). The data were produced on an Illumina HiSeq 1500. In-frame beta chains were kept once TCRdb had trimmed the public reads at Q25 with fastp and called clones with MiXCR. Merged by CDR3 protein, the rows form single entries marked with the most common genes and DNA. The sample table shows 450,000 to 550,000 distinct CDR3 sequences, and 15% to 20% are seen once. The ten biggest clones cover approximately 24% of the sample. The material sequenced was CD8+ T cells from PBMCs. These receptors all stem from a human donor in good health (CMV status not recorded). Some clones in this sample may be carry-over from other donors' samples.

This clonotype was picked up many times. CDR3 in DNA: TGTGCCAGCAGCGTACACCCCAATGAGCAGTTCTTC. Protein: CASSVHPNEQFF. This rearrangement joins TRBV7-3 to TRBJ2-1; the D is unclear. V was trimmed by 5 bases and J by 6 bases, leaving 8 bases between them. The CDR3 covers 12 residues. The germline CDR1 and CDR2 sequences are SGHTA and FQGTGA.

Ten or more counts support this clonotype. The genes are TRBV7-8 and TRBJ1-2; 8 bases line up with TRBD1. J gave up 8 bases and V 5 bases, and 4 bases lay outside the gene matches. The germline CDR1 and CDR2 sequences are SGHVS and FQNEAQ. This CDR3 has 12 residues. The chain's CDR3 is CASSAGQGGYTF. Written as DNA, the CDR3 is TGTGCCAGCAGCGCCGGACAGGGAGGCTACACCTTC.

This clonotype has at least ten counts. The chain employs TRBV10-3 and TRBJ1-2; possibly TRBD1 for D (5 bases). The CDR3 totals 14 residues. Trimming removed 0 bases at V and 8 bases at J, with 13 bases between. Germline lookup yields CDR1 ENHRY and CDR2 SYGVKD. The CDR3 protein is CAISESEGLRGYTF. Here the CDR3 DNA reads TGTGCCATCAGTGAGTCTGAGGGGCTGAGAGGCTACACCTTC.

The table lists this clonotype with a few counts. The chain uses TRBV27 and TRBJ1-1; a weak D match, TRBD1 (6 bases). The length of the CDR3 is 15 residues. CDR1 is MNHEY and CDR2 is SMNVEV in the germline V gene (reference sequence). Trimming removed 3 bases from V and 2 bases from J, with 13 bases in between. This CDR3 is CASSFLRDTNTEAFF. Written as DNA, the CDR3 is TGTGCCAGCAGTTTCTTGAGGGACACTAACACTGAAGCTTTCTTT.

The rearrangement uses TRBV19 and TRBJ2-7; 9 bases match TRBD2. The length of the CDR3 is 14 residues. Germline values: CDR1 LNHDA, CDR2 SQIVND (reference sequence). Trimming at V came to 5 bases and at J to 4 bases, leaving 6 bases not matched to a gene. The CDR3 region is CASSPRGRAYEQYF. CDR3 nucleotide sequence: TGTGCCAGTAGTCCTCGCGGGAGGGCGTACGAGCAGTACTTC.

The chain couples TRBV3-1 to TRBJ1-5; D is uncertain. CDR3 length equals 18 residues. The germline gives CDR1 LGHDT, CDR2 YNNKEL (reference sequence). V was trimmed by 0 bases and J by 3 bases, leaving 18 bases between them. The CDR3 protein is CASSQDGWSGRDNQPQHF. The CDR3 DNA reads TGTGCCAGCAGCCAAGATGGATGGTCCGGAAGAGACAATCAGCCCCAGCATTTT.

Written as DNA, the CDR3 is TGTGCCAGCAGCTTCCTAATTTCAGACAATGAGCAGTTCTTC. Translated, it gives CASSFLISDNEQFF. The V and J genes are TRBV6-5 and TRBJ2-1; D is unclear. From germline, CDR1 is MNHEY and CDR2 SVGAGI. This CDR3 spans 14 amino acids. V was clipped by 6 bases and J by 5 bases, with 14 bases between them.

J is TRBJ2-1 and V is TRBV19; 9 nucleotides match TRBD2. The CDR3 contains 20 residues. J was trimmed by 0 bases and V by 0 bases; bases with no gene match: 12. Germline V lookup: CDR1 LNHDA, CDR2 SQIVND (reference sequence). The chain's CDR3 is CASSIDEVSGSVSSYNEQFF. The CDR3 DNA reads as TGTGCCAGTAGTATAGATGAAGTTAGCGGGAGTGTCAGCTCCTACAATGAGCAGTTCTTC.

A few counts support this clonotype. The V and J genes are TRBV9 and TRBJ2-2; TRBD1 is a possible D gene (6 bases). The CDR3 covers 15 residues. The germline V and J ends were trimmed by 2 bases and 1 base, with 9 bases remaining between them. Per the germline V gene, CDR1 is SGDLS and CDR2 is YYNGEE. The CDR3 loop is CASSVDRLNTGELFF. The CDR3 bases are TGTGCCAGCAGCGTTGACAGGCTGAACACCGGGGAGCTGTTTTTT.

This clonotype was seen a handful of times. V gene TRBV27 combines with J gene TRBJ2-7; D is possibly TRBD1 (6 bases). The CDR3 sequence is 14 residues long. Germline V gives CDR1 MNHEY, CDR2 SMNVEV (reference sequence). V dropped 1 base and J dropped 3 bases, with 10 bases sitting between them. As DNA, the CDR3 is TGTGCCAGCAGTTTATACCCGGACAGCTACGAGCAGTACTTC. Its protein is CASSLYPDSYEQYF.

This clonotype was seen at least ten times. This chain uses TRBV27 with TRBJ2-6; D unclear. Germline CDR1 is MNHEY and CDR2 is SMNVEV (reference sequence). This CDR3 comprises 13 residues. The ends were cut back, 3 bases at V and 4 bases at J, with 4 bases in the middle. The CDR3 is CASSFSGANVLTF. As DNA, the CDR3 is TGTGCCAGCAGTTTCTCCGGGGCCAACGTCCTGACTTTC.

Concerning this clonotype: With a much larger clone just one base away, this may be a read error. This sequence joins TRBV6-8 and TRBJ2-7, with D perhaps TRBD1 or TRBD2 (5 bases each). The CDR3 sequence is 15 residues long. The ends were cut back, 4 bases at V and 2 bases at J, with 15 bases in the middle. Looked up from germline, CDR1 is MNHGY and CDR2 is SAAAGT. The CDR3 sequence is CASSSHRDPTYEQYF. CDR3 sequence (DNA): TGTGCCAGCAGTTCCCACCGGGACCCGACCTACGAGCAGTACTTC.

The chain combines TRBV2 with TRBJ1-6; D perhaps matches TRBD1 (5 bases). Germline V gene sequence: CDR1 SNHLY, CDR2 FYNNEI. Trimming cost V 1 base and J 5 bases, with 15 bases left between them. The CDR3 is 17 amino acids. DNA of the CDR3: TGTGCCAGCAGTGAAGGCGGGACCCAAATGAATAATTCACCCCTCCACTTT. Translation gives CASSEGGTQMNNSPLHF.

In its sample, this clonotype was seen a few times. The rearrangement links TRBV27 to TRBJ1-5, with 7 nucleotides matching TRBD1. V trimming: 6 bases; J trimming: 0 bases; junction bases outside the gene matches: 5. Germline values: CDR1 MNHEY, CDR2 SMNVEV (reference sequence). The CDR3 length is 15 residues. The CDR3 coding sequence is TGTGCCAGCAGAGTGGCAGGGGGTAGCAATCAGCCCCAGCATTTT. It specifies CASRVAGGSNQPQHF.

This clonotype was observed at least ten times. The gene calls are TRBV12-3 or TRBV12-4 and TRBJ1-1, with a tentative D call TRBD1 (5 bases). Trimming cost V 7 bases and J 2 bases, with 14 bases left between them. This CDR3 spans 14 amino acids. The DNA for the CDR3 is TGTGCCAGCACTCCGACAGTCAGCAACACTGAAGCTTTCTTT. This encodes CASTPTVSNTEAFF.

V and J are TRBV4-1 and TRBJ2-7; 7 bases fit TRBD2. CDR3 length equals 15 residues. Germline V lookup: CDR1 MGHRA, CDR2 YSYEKL. V lost 4 bases, J lost 3 bases, and 9 bases stayed unmatched. The CDR3 DNA is TGCGCCAGCAGCCCCCGAGGTGCGGGGGACTACGAGCAGTACTTC. It translates to CASSPRGAGDYEQYF.

This chain uses TRBV4-2 with TRBJ1-4; tentative D call: TRBD1 (5 bases). Trimming took 2 bases from V and 0 from J, leaving 16 bases between them. There are 18 residues in the CDR3. The germline V gene has CDR1 LGHNA and CDR2 YNFKEQ. The CDR3, as DNA: TGTGCCAGCAGCCAATCGGGACGGCCAGTTGCAACTAATGAAAAACTGTTTTTT. It specifies CASSQSGRPVATNEKLFF.

This clonotype was detected ten times or more. The chain couples TRBV11-2 to TRBJ1-1; tentative D call: TRBD1 (6 bases). There are 13 residues in the CDR3. Germline CDR1 reads SGHAT; CDR2 reads FQNNGV. V lost 1 base, J lost 8 bases, and 11 bases lay in between. CDR3 bases: TGTGCCAGCAGCTTAGCATCCAGGGGCGAAGCTTTCTTT. As protein: CASSLASRGEAFF.

This clonotype appeared many times. The chain couples TRBV14 to TRBJ1-5; the D is unclear. This CDR3 is built from 12 residues. Germline CDR1 is SGHDN and CDR2 is FVKESK. Trimming cost V 1 base and J 10 bases, with 8 bases left between them. The CDR3 loop reads CASSQGRQPQHF. In DNA, the CDR3 is TGTGCCAGCAGCCAAGGAAGGCAACCCCAGCATTTT.

This clonotype was seen more than once but under ten times. This chain uses TRBV27 with TRBJ1-2, with D maybe TRBD1 (6 bases). V shed 0 bases and J shed 2 bases, with 10 bases lying between them. Germline-derived CDR1 and CDR2 are MNHEY and SMNVEV (reference sequence). CDR3 length equals 15 residues. The CDR3 loop reads CASSLSYDRNYGYTF. CDR3 nucleotide sequence: TGTGCCAGCAGTTTATCCTACGACAGGAACTATGGCTACACCTTC.

This clonotype has at least ten counts. The chain has TRBV2 and TRBJ2-7; 7 positions agree with TRBD1. Losses at the gene ends were 8 bases for V and 1 base for J; bases not matched to a gene: 5. Germline-derived CDR1 and CDR2 are SNHLY and FYNNEI. The CDR3 is made up of 13 amino acids. For the CDR3, the DNA is TGTGCCAGCGGGGACAGCCATTCCTACGAGCAGTACTTC. Its protein is CASGDSHSYEQYF.

This clonotype was counted ten times or more. The chain links TRBV28 to TRBJ1-1; D is unresolved. V lost 5 bases, J lost 11 bases, and 9 bases lay in between. The germline CDR1 and CDR2 sequences are MDHEN and SYDVKM. This CDR3 contains 10 residues. In DNA, the CDR3 is TGTGCCAGCAGTGATTTGGAGGCTTTCTTT. Protein product: CASSDLEAFF.

About this clonotype itself: A single base separates this from a much larger clone, so it may be a read error. V is TRBV7-2 and J is TRBJ2-3, with a weak D call TRBD2 (5 bases). In germline, CDR1 is SGHTA, CDR2 FQGNSA. The CDR3 sequence is 11 residues long. CDR3 loop: CASSFTGICLF. The CDR3 nucleotides are TGTGCCAGCAGCTTTACCGGGATTTGCCTTTTT.

Ten or more counts support this clonotype. V usage is TRBV7-2 and J usage is TRBJ1-1; D uncertain. V was trimmed by 6 bases and J by 0 bases, leaving 5 bases between them. The germline V gene has CDR1 SGHTA and CDR2 FQGNSA. This CDR3 spans 12 amino acids. This CDR3 reads CASREVNTEAFF. CDR3 nucleotides: TGTGCCAGCAGGGAAGTGAACACTGAAGCTTTCTTT. The full variable domain, rest sourced from reference TRBV7-2 and TRBJ1-1, is GAGVSQSPSNKVTEKGKDVELRCDPISGHTALYWYRQSLGQGLEFLIYFQGNSAPDKSGLPSDRFSAERTGGSVSTLTIQRTQQEDSAVYLCASREVNTEAFFGQGTRLTVV.

A remark on this clonotype: A much larger clonotype is one base distant, so this may be a read error. The final CDR3 position lacks the conserved phenylalanine or tryptophan, pointing to a likely read error. V is TRBV7-9 and J is TRBJ2-1; D remains unclear. Trimming cost V 7 bases and J 2 bases, with 12 bases left between them. Per germline, CDR1 SEHNR and CDR2 FQNEAQ (reference sequence). This CDR3 is 14 amino acids long. Here the CDR3 DNA reads TGTGCCAGCAACGACCTAGGCGCCTACAATGAGCAGTTCTTA. Its protein product is CASNDLGAYNEQFL.

This clonotype was counted many times. The V call is TRBV11-2, the J call TRBJ2-2, with a weak D call TRBD1 (5 bases). V lost 0 bases, J lost 6 bases, and 17 bases lay in between. The germline gives CDR1 SGHAT, CDR2 FQNNGV. The CDR3 length is 17 residues. The CDR3 here is CASSLESPGSAAGELFF. Written as DNA, the CDR3 is TGTGCCAGCAGCTTAGAGAGCCCAGGGTCGGCGGCCGGGGAGCTGTTTTTT.

This chain connects TRBV19 to TRBJ2-7, with 11 bases aligning to TRBD2. The CDR3 is made up of 15 amino acids. The V gene end was trimmed by 4 bases and the J gene end by 5 bases; junction bases not matched to a gene: 7. The germline V gene has CDR1 LNHDA and CDR2 SQIVND (reference sequence). The CDR3 nucleotides are TGTGCCAGTAGTAGTAGCGGGGGGGCGTTGAACGAGCAGTACTTC. It encodes CASSSSGGALNEQYF.

The rearrangement uses TRBV6-2 or TRBV6-3 and TRBJ2-7; 7 bases fit TRBD2. CDR1 and CDR2 (germline): MNHEY, SVGEGT. V shed 4 bases and J 4 bases; nucleotides not matched to a gene: 7. The CDR3 has 14 residues. CDR3 DNA: TGTGCCAGCAGTTCCCTAGCGGTCGGATACGAGCAGTACTTC. This translates into CASSSLAVGYEQYF.